The sequence of this T cell receptor (beta chain) was determined in a study of T cell changes during pregnancy in multiple sclerosis. Sequencing used immunoSEQ multiplex PCR; TCRdb keeps in-frame clones, though not all of them. Of 100,000 or so clones detected, roughly 94% appear once; the ten largest clones hold more than 1.5%. J was trimmed by 0 bases and V by 3 bases; bases with no gene match: 5. Germline values: CDR1 SGHTA, CDR2 FQGNSA. The CDR3 is 16 amino acids. Sequencing was performed on peripheral blood, taken after pregnancy. The chain couples TRBV7-2 to TRBJ2-3; TRBD1 matches 8 bases. The sequence derives from a female donor in good health, enrolled as a control in a pregnancy study. In DNA form, the CDR3 reads TGTGCCAGCAGCTTTATAGGACAGGGAAGCACAGATACGCAGTATTTT. As protein: CASSFIGQGSTDTQYF.